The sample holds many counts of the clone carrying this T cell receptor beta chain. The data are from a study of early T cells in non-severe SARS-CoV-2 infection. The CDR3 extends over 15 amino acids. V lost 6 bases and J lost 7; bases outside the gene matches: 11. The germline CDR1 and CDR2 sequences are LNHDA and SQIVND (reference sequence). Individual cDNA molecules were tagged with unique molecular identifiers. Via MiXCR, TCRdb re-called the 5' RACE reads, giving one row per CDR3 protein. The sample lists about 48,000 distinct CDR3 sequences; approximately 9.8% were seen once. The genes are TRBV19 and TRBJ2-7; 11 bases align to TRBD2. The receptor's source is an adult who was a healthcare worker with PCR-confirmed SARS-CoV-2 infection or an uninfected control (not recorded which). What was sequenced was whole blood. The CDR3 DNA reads TGTGCCAGTAGCCTTTCGCCTAGCGGGGGGTTAGAGCAGTACTTC. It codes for CASSLSPSGGLEQYF.